The TCR beta chain under discussion was sequenced for a study of human T cells and chemical hapten exposure. Time point meaning: pre-sensitization, week 0. As to treatment: therapeutic diphenylcyclopropenone sensitization with weekly scalp DPC. The CDR3 spans 14 residues. The V end lost 1 base, the J end lost 7 bases, and 12 bases lay between the germline ends. The germline CDR1 and CDR2 sequences are SGHKS and YYEKEE (reference sequence). This clonotype showed up just a few times. Antigen specificity is unknown. Each CDR3 protein is one row after TCRdb ran MiXCR on the RACE reads. The sample consists of approximately 57,000 distinct CDR3 sequences, more than 7.5% of them appearing once. Study results and caveats: Expanded TCRs grouped into significantly more large CDR3 similarity clusters than controls produced.

The sequences come from whole blood, collected in connection with sensitization to the hapten diphenylcyclopropenone (DPC). J is TRBJ1-5 and V is TRBV5-5; D unclear. The TCR was taken from a man in his forties or fifties with alopecia areata. Some clones in this sample may be carry-over from other donors' samples. In nucleotides, the CDR3 is TGTGCCAGCAGCTTGTTAGAAAGTAGGCAGCCCCAGCATTTT. Protein: CASSLLESRQPQHF.